The rows below give T cell receptor beta chains drawn from one sample of a study of T cell repertoires in cytomegalovirus infection. TCRdb re-analysed the reads in MiXCR, keeping a single row per CDR3 protein. The sample lists about 60,000 distinct CDR3 sequences, 20% to 25% seen once, with roughly two thirds in the top ten. Their specific antigens are unknown. The sequencing used CD8+ T cells from cultured PBMCs, collected from culture after CMV antigen stimulation. The receptors were sampled from a human donor in good health (CMV status not recorded). Some clones in this sample may be carry-over from other donors' samples. Both conserved end residues are part of each CDR3. A D gene is named only where the DNA matches it firmly. The listing skips clone size in some rows; elsewhere it reads once, few, many or a size class.

TRBV27,TRBD1,.,TRBJ1-2,TGTGCCAGCAGTTTAACAGGGGGAAGTGGCTACACCTTC,CASSLTGGSGYTF
TRBV4-1,.,.,TRBJ2-7,TGCGCCAGCAGCCAAGTCAAAAGGCGGGGGCAGTACTTC,CASSQVKRRGQYF
TRBV20-1,.,.,TRBJ2-4,TGCAGTGCTAGAGTCAAGGGATGGTCCAAAAACATTCAGTACTTC,CSARVKGWSKNIQYF
TRBV6-2/TRBV6-3,.,.,TRBJ2-5,TGTGCCAGCAGTTACTTTCAAGAGACCCAGTACTTC,CASSYFQETQYF
TRBV4-2,.,.,TRBJ2-1,TGTGCCAGCAGCCCCCCCGGCCTCGGCTCCTACAATGAGCAGTTCTTC,CASSPPGLGSYNEQFF
TRBV28,.,many,TRBJ2-7,TGTGCCAGCAGTTTCCGGTACGAGCAGTACTTC,CASSFRYEQYF
TRBV7-8,.,few,TRBJ2-2,TGTGCCAGCAGCCGGACTACAGACGGGGGCACCGGGGAGCTGTTTTTT,CASSRTTDGGTGELFF
TRBV5-4,TRBD1,.,TRBJ2-1,TGTGCCGGTGGTTCCGGGACAGGGGCATTAGAGCAGTTCTTC,CAGGSGTGALEQFF
TRBV6-1,.,many,TRBJ1-5,TGTGCCAGCAGTGTAGAGGTAATCCCTCAGTCAGCCCAGCATTTT,CASSVEVIPQSAQHF
TRBV28,.,.,TRBJ2-7,TGTGCCAGCAGAAGACCGGGGTTGAACGAGCAGTACTTC,CASRRPGLNEQYF
TRBV6-5,TRBD2,.,TRBJ2-5,TGTGCCCGCAGCCCTCCGATGCGGGAGAGCCAGTACTTC,CARSPPMRESQYF
TRBV7-2,.,few,TRBJ2-7,TGTGCCAGCAGCACTCGGCTTGGCATCACGGACGAGCAGTACTTC,CASSTRLGITDEQYF
TRBV25-1,.,.,TRBJ1-2,TGTGCCAGCAGCCTGGACAGCCTCTATGGCTACACCTTC,CASSLDSLYGYTF
TRBV7-3,.,few,TRBJ1-1,TGTGCCAGCAGCCCGGGTTTCGGGTCTGCTGAAGCTTTCTTT,CASSPGFGSAEAFF
TRBV7-2,.,.,TRBJ1-4,TGTGCCAGCAGCCCAACAAGGACAACTAATGAAAAACTGTTTTTT,CASSPTRTTNEKLFF
TRBV4-1,.,few,TRBJ2-1,TGCGCCAGCAGCCAAGTGTCCGGATCTTATGAGCAGTTCTTC,CASSQVSGSYEQFF
TRBV7-3,.,.,TRBJ1-1,TGTGCCAGCAGCTTATCGGCGAACACTGAAGCTTTCTTT,CASSLSANTEAFF
TRBV6-4,.,few,TRBJ2-5,TGTGCCAGCAGTCTGACAGTTGGGCAAGAGACCCAGTACTTC,CASSLTVGQETQYF
TRBV12-3/TRBV12-4,.,.,TRBJ2-7,TGTGCCAGCAGTTCCAGTGAAGGCTACGAGCAGTACTTC,CASSSSEGYEQYF
TRBV19,TRBD1,.,TRBJ1-2,TGTGCCAGTAGTCAGGACAGGGTGGGCTATGGCTACACCTTC,CASSQDRVGYGYTF
TRBV7-2,.,.,TRBJ1-4,TGTGCCAGCAGCTTAGACGGTGAAAAACTGTTTTTT,CASSLDGEKLFF
TRBV27,.,.,TRBJ1-5,TGTGCCAGCAGTTGGACTGGGAATCAGCCCCAGCATTTT,CASSWTGNQPQHF
TRBV6-6,TRBD2,.,TRBJ2-1,TGTGCCAGCAGTTACTCGATATCGCTAGCGGGGGGCCTGAGCTCCTACAATGAGCAGTTCTTC,CASSYSISLAGGLSSYNEQFF
TRBV12-3/TRBV12-4,.,few,TRBJ1-6,TGTGCCAGCAGTATGTCCGTCGTGTATAATTCACCCCTCCACTTT,CASSMSVVYNSPLHF
TRBV12-5,.,few,TRBJ2-7,TGTGCTAGTGCCCTCGGAGGTAACGAGCAGTACTTC,CASALGGNEQYF
TRBV5-6,.,few,TRBJ1-5,TGTGCCAGCAGCTTTACCCCAGGGAATAGCAATCAGCCCCAGCATTTT,CASSFTPGNSNQPQHF
TRBV6-5,.,.,TRBJ2-7,TGTGCCAGCAGTTACCGGACGACAGGCGAGCAGTACTTC,CASSYRTTGEQYF
TRBV29-1,TRBD2,.,TRBJ2-3,TGCAGCGTTGGTTTTACTAGCGGGAGTTTGACAGATACGCAGTATTTT,CSVGFTSGSLTDTQYF
TRBV7-9,.,few,TRBJ1-4,TGTGCCAGCAGCGCCGTACAGGGCTACGAAAAACTGTTTTTT,CASSAVQGYEKLFF
TRBV6-5,TRBD1,.,TRBJ1-1,TGTGCCAGCAGTGCTCCAGGGGGGAGGACGAACACTGAAGCTTTCTTT,CASSAPGGRTNTEAFF
TRBV29-1,TRBD2,.,TRBJ2-3,TGCAGCGTTGAGGACATATTAGCGGGACCCACAGATACGCAGTATTTT,CSVEDILAGPTDTQYF
TRBV12-3/TRBV12-4,TRBD1,.,TRBJ1-5,TGTGCCAGCAGTTTGGACAGGGGGCGTGATCAGCCCCAGCATTTT,CASSLDRGRDQPQHF
TRBV6-5,TRBD2,.,TRBJ2-1,TGTGCCAGCAGAATCACTAGCGGGACCTACAATGAGCAGTTCTTC,CASRITSGTYNEQFF
TRBV7-2,TRBD2,.,TRBJ2-5,TGTGCCAGCACCAATAGCGGGGGGGCCGGGGAGACCCAGTACTTC,CASTNSGGAGETQYF
TRBV7-2,.,.,TRBJ2-3,TGTGCCAGCAGCTACGACCCTATTACAGATACGCAGTATTTT,CASSYDPITDTQYF
TRBV11-2,.,.,TRBJ2-7,TGTGCCAGCAGACCCGACGGCGGGAACTCCTACGAGCAGTACTTC,CASRPDGGNSYEQYF
TRBV4-3,TRBD2,.,TRBJ2-1,TGCGCCAGCAGCCAATACGTGACTAGCGGGAGGGTTGGTGAGCAGTTCTTC,CASSQYVTSGRVGEQFF
TRBV7-9,TRBD1,.,TRBJ1-1,TGTGCCAGCTCGGGACAGAAGAACACTGAAGCTTTCTTT,CASSGQKNTEAFF
TRBV6-2/TRBV6-3,.,.,TRBJ2-1,TGTGCCAGCAGTTACCGGGTAAGCTCCTACAATGAGCAGTTCTTC,CASSYRVSSYNEQFF
TRBV7-6,TRBD1,few,TRBJ1-1,TGTGCCAGCAGTCAAACAGGGGAATCTGAAGCTTTCTTT,CASSQTGESEAFF
TRBV12-3/TRBV12-4,.,.,TRBJ2-6,TGTGCCAGCAACGACCCCTCTGGGGCCAACGTCCTGACTTTC,CASNDPSGANVLTF
TRBV7-2,TRBD1,once,TRBJ1-2,TGTGCCGGAAATGAACAGGGGGTTCTTGGCTACACCTTC,CAGNEQGVLGYTF
TRBV4-3,.,.,TRBJ1-5,TGCGCCAGCAGCCAAGATACAGGCTCCAATCAGCCCCAGCATTTT,CASSQDTGSNQPQHF
TRBV6-2/TRBV6-3,.,few,TRBJ1-1,TGTGCCAGCAGTTTTGGGAGCCGGTTGAGTGAAGCTTTCTTT,CASSFGSRLSEAFF
TRBV6-5,TRBD2,.,TRBJ2-1,TGTGCCAGCAGTTACGGGACTAGCGGAGATGAGCAGTTCTTC,CASSYGTSGDEQFF
TRBV6-2/TRBV6-3,TRBD2,.,TRBJ2-1,TGTGCCAGCAGTTACGCTAGCGGGATCTGGGAGTTCTTC,CASSYASGIWEFF
TRBV6-2/TRBV6-3,.,.,TRBJ1-5,TGTGCCAGCAGCCTGGCCCTCGCGGACCCCGAGGACAATCAGCCCCAGCATTTT,CASSLALADPEDNQPQHF
TRBV9,.,few,TRBJ1-1,TGTGCCAGCAGCGTAGAGGCCTCCTCTAACGTGAACACTGAAGCTTTCTTT,CASSVEASSNVNTEAFF
TRBV28,TRBD1,few,TRBJ2-7,TGTGCCAGCAGTTGGGGACAGGGTCGCGAGCAGTACTTC,CASSWGQGREQYF
TRBV4-3,.,.,TRBJ1-1,TGCGCCAGCAGCCAAGATCGGGATGAAGTACAAGAGAACACTGAAGCTTTCTTT,CASSQDRDEVQENTEAFF
TRBV27,.,.,TRBJ1-1,TGTGCCAGCAGAAGAGGGGATTTGGGGTACACTGAAGCTTTCTTT,CASRRGDLGYTEAFF
TRBV9,TRBD2,.,TRBJ2-1,TGTGCCAGCAGCGTAGAATCGGCTAGCGGGAGTGGGTGGGGGCAGTTCTTC,CASSVESASGSGWGQFF
TRBV5-6,.,.,TRBJ1-1,TGTGCCAGCAGCCCGGGAGGGGCGACTGAAGCTTTCTTT,CASSPGGATEAFF
TRBV7-8,.,.,TRBJ1-2,TGTGCCAGCAGCTCTCTGACATTCAACTATGGCTACACCTTC,CASSSLTFNYGYTF
TRBV27,TRBD1,.,TRBJ2-6,TGTGCCAGCAGTTCTACGACAGGGAGTATTTCGGCCAACGTCCTGACTTTC,CASSSTTGSISANVLTF
TRBV15,.,.,TRBJ2-7,TGTGCCACCAGCAGAGCGGGGGGCCGAGACGAGCAGTACTTC,CATSRAGGRDEQYF
TRBV7-2,TRBD2,.,TRBJ2-7,TGTGCCAGCAGCTCCTGGGGGGGTGGCTACGAGCAGTACTTC,CASSSWGGGYEQYF